This T cell receptor (beta chain) was obtained from a study of Ad26.COV2.S vaccination and SARS-CoV-2 variants. The study, taken as a whole, reports: It was found that vaccine and placebo recipients had similar non-spike TCR breadth. Spike-specific CD8+ and CD4+ T cell responses reportedly showed substantial breadth after vaccination.

A remark on this clone: What it binds is unknown.

The CDR3 length is 13 residues. Germline loops: CDR1 WSHSY, CDR2 SAAADI. V lost 6 bases and J 5 bases, leaving 14 bases between the germline ends. Generated by immunoSEQ multiplex PCR, the TCRdb table keeps only in-frame clones and is missing some. Of about 280,000 clones listed, about 90% were seen once; the top ten hold more than 2.5%. Treatment: 19 received Ad26.COV2.S at low or high dose, single or two shots; 5 received placebo; per-sample allocation not given. Samples were taken on day 63 after the first vaccine or placebo injection. Within Boston, the person who donated was an adult of 18-55 years. The shot given was an Ad26 vector that makes Wuhan-strain SARS-CoV-2 spike.

This specimen consisted of peripheral blood, obtained in a trial of Ad26.COV2.S vaccine versus placebo. This chain joins TRBV10-2 and TRBJ2-7; a weak D match, TRBD2 (5 bases). The clonotype was recovered from a person aged 18-65 years who received the Ad26.COV2.S COVID-19 vaccine or a placebo. The CDR3 spells CASSHGNFDEQYF. In nucleotides, the CDR3 is TGCGCCAGCAGCCACGGGAATTTCGACGAGCAGTACTTC.